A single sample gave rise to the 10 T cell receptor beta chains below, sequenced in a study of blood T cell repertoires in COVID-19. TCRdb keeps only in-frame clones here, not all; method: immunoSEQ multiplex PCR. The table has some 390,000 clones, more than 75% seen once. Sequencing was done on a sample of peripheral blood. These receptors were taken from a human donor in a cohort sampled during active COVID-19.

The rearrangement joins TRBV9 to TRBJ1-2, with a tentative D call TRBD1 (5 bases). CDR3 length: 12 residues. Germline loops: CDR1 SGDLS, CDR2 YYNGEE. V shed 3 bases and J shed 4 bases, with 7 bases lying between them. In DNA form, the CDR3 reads TGTGCCAGCAGCGCGGACATCTATGGCTACACCTTC. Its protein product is CASSADIYGYTF.

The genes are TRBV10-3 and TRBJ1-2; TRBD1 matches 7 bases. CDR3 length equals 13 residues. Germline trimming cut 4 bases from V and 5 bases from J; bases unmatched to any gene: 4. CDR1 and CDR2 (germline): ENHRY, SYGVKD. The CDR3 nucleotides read TGTGCCATCAGTGCGGACAGGCGATATGGCTACACCTTC. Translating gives CAISADRRYGYTF.

The CDR3 sequence is CASSPPAGSSTDTQYF. As DNA, the CDR3 is TGTGCCAGCTCACCACCCGCGGGGAGTAGCACAGATACGCAGTATTTT. V gene TRBV18 combines with J gene TRBJ2-3; tentative D call: TRBD2 (6 bases). Germline lookup yields CDR1 KGHSH and CDR2 LQKENI. This CDR3 is 16 amino acids long. V lost 0 bases and J lost 0, with 10 bases in between. Variable domain in full (rest from reference TRBV18 and TRBJ2-3): NAGVMQNPRHLVRRRGQEARLRCSPMKGHSHVYWYRQLPEEGLKFMVYLQKENIIDESGMPKERFSAEFPKEGPSILRIQQVVRGDSAAYFCASSPPAGSSTDTQYFGPGTRLTVL.

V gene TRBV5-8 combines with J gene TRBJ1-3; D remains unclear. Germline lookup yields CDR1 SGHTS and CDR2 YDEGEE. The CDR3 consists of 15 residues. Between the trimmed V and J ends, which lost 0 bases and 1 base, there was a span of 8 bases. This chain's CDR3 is CASSLERESGNTIYF. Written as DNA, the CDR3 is TGTGCCAGCAGCTTGGAGCGAGAGTCTGGAAACACCATATATTTT.

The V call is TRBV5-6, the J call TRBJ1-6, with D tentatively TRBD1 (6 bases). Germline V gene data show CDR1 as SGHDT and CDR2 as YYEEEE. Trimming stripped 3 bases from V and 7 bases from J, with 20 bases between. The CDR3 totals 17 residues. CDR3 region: CASSSNYGGRVNSPLHF. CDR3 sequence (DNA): TGTGCCAGCAGCTCAAACTACGGGGGGCGGGTGAATTCACCCCTCCACTTT.

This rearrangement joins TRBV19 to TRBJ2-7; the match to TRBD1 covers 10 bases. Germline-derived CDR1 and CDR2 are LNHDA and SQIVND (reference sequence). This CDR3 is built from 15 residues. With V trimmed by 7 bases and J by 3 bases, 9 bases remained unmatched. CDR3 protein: CASMGTGTGVYEQYF. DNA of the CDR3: TGTGCCAGTATGGGAACCGGGACAGGGGTCTACGAGCAGTACTTC. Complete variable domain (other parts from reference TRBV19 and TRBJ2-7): DGGITQSPKYLFRKEGQNVTLSCEQNLNHDAMYWYRQDPGQGLRLIYYSQIVNDFQKGDIAEGYSVSREKKESFPLTVTSAQKNPTAFYLCASMGTGTGVYEQYFGPGTRLTVT.

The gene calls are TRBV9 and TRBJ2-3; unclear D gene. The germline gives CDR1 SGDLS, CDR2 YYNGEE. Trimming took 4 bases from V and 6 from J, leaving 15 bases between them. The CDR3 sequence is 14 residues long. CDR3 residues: CASSPRPDSDTQYF. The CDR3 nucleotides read TGTGCCAGCAGCCCCCGTCCCGACTCCGATACGCAGTATTTT. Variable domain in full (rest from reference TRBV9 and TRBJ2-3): DSGVTQTPKHLITATGQRVTLRCSPRSGDLSVYWYQQSLDQGLQFLIQYYNGEERAKGNILERFSAQQFPDLHSELNLSSLELGDSALYFCASSPRPDSDTQYFGPGTRLTVL.

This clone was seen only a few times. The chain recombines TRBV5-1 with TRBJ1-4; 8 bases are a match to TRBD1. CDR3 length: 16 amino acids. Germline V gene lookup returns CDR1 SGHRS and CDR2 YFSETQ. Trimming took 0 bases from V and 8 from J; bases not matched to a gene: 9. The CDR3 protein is CASSLGPTGEGEKLFF. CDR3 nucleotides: TGCGCCAGCAGCTTGGGACCGACAGGGGAGGGGGAAAAACTGTTTTTT.

CDR3 region: CAISADPGLAGGLRYEQYF. Written as DNA, the CDR3 is TGTGCCATCAGTGCGGACCCGGGACTAGCGGGGGGCCTCAGGTACGAGCAGTACTTC. V is TRBV10-3 and J is TRBJ2-7; the match to TRBD2 covers 15 bases. The germline CDR1 and CDR2 sequences are ENHRY and SYGVKD. V dropped 4 bases and J dropped 4; count of bases not matched to a gene: 14. This CDR3 region has 19 residues.

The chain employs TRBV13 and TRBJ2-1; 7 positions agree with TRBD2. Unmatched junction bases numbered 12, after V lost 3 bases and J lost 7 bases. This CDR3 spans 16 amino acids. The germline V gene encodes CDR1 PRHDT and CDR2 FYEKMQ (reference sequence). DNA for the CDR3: TGTGCCAGCAGCTTCCGTGCGGGAGACCCGGGGAATGAGCAGTTCTTC. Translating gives CASSFRAGDPGNEQFF.